This T cell receptor beta chain was recovered during a study of T-cell reconstitution after alpha-beta-depleted transplantation in children. The V end was cut by 5 bases, the J end by 5 bases, with 10 bases between. The germline V gene encodes CDR1 SGHVS and CDR2 FNYEAQ. The CDR3 has 13 amino acids. This clonotype was seen repeatedly, ten times or more. Preparation of the TCRbeta library involved a method that used unique molecular identifiers. TCRdb redid the calling of the PCR reads with MiXCR, one entry per CDR3 protein. The sample contains hundreds of thousands of distinct CDR3 sequences, around 13% of which appear only once.

J is TRBJ2-1 and V is TRBV7-6; tentatively, D is TRBD1 or TRBD2 (5 bases each). This clonotype was sampled from a girl between 2 and 10 years old with congenital amegakaryocytic thrombocytopenia, due to receive a stem cell transplant. The input for sequencing was PBMCs, taken before TCRalphabeta/CD19-depleted stem cell transplant. CDR3 DNA: TGTGCCAGCAGCCGGGACCTCGACAATGAGCAGTTCTTC. Amino acids: CASSRDLDNEQFF.